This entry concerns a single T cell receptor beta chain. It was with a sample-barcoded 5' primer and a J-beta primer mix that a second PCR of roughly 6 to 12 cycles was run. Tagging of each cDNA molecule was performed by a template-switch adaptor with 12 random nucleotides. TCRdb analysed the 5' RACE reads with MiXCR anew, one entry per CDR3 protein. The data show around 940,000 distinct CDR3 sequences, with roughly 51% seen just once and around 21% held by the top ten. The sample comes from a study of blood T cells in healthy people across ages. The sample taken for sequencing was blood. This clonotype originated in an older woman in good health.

The CDR3 protein is CATTLAGNDNEQFF. In DNA, the CDR3 is TGTGCCACCACATTAGCGGGAAACGACAATGAGCAGTTCTTC. The chain couples TRBV2 to TRBJ2-1, with 8 bases lining up with TRBD2. Losses at the gene ends were 10 bases for V and 5 bases for J; bases not matched to a gene: 10. The V gene's germline CDR1 is SNHLY and CDR2 FYNNEI. The CDR3 runs to 14 residues.